These 15 T cell receptor beta chains were sequenced from one sample in a study of blood T cell repertoires in COVID-19. Measured with immunoSEQ multiplex PCR; TCRdb has only the in-frame clones, and not every one. Of some 59,000 clones in the sample, approximately 90% were seen once. The specimen was peripheral blood. The receptors here all came from a man aged 60 to 75 with acute or convalescent COVID-19.

This clone was seen only once. CDR3 sequence reads: CASSLGASLNTEAFF. In nucleotides, the CDR3 is TGCGCCAGCAGCTTGGGTGCGTCTTTGAACACTGAAGCTTTCTTT. V usage is TRBV5-1 and J usage is TRBJ1-1, with D unresolved. V was pared by 0 bases and J by 0 bases, with 9 bases between. The CDR3 consists of 15 residues. Germline lookup yields CDR1 SGHRS and CDR2 YFSETQ.

The gene calls are TRBV20-1 and TRBJ1-5, with D uncertain. V was trimmed by 3 bases and J by 2 bases, leaving 11 bases between them. The CDR3 runs 14 residues. CDR1 is DFQATT and CDR2 is SNEGSKA in the germline V gene (reference sequence). The CDR3: CSASPGEGNQPQHF. For the CDR3, the DNA is TGCAGTGCTAGTCCCGGGGAGGGCAATCAGCCCCAGCATTTT.

The chain recombines TRBV10-3 with TRBJ1-5; perhaps TRBD1 as D (6 bases). This CDR3 comprises 13 residues. Germline assignment: CDR1 ENHRY and CDR2 SYGVKD. The V end lost 11 bases, the J end lost 2 bases, and 13 bases lay between the germline ends. The CDR3 loop is CAAQGHGNQPQHF. As DNA, the CDR3 is TGTGCCGCTCAGGGGCATGGCAATCAGCCCCAGCATTTT.

The rearrangement uses TRBV29-1 and TRBJ2-7; 9 positions agree with TRBD1. The V and J ends lost 6 bases and 4 bases, in that order; junction bases with no gene match: 7. Looked up from germline, CDR1 is SQVTM and CDR2 is ANQGSEA. There are 13 residues in the CDR3. The DNA for the CDR3 is TGCAGCGTGGGACAGGGAGGGGTTTACGAGCAGTACTTC. Amino acid sequence: CSVGQGGVYEQYF.

The chain joins TRBV18 to TRBJ2-2; D not certain. The CDR3 covers 15 residues. V was clipped by 3 bases and J by 1 base, with 9 bases between them. Germline values: CDR1 KGHSH, CDR2 LQKENI. The CDR3: CASSPSTGNTGELFF. The CDR3, as DNA: TGTGCCAGCTCACCCTCGACGGGGAACACCGGGGAGCTGTTTTTT.

The J gene is TRBJ1-6, the V gene TRBV5-6, with 9 positions matching TRBD1. There are 16 residues in the CDR3. J gave up 6 bases and V 0 bases, and 4 bases lay outside the gene matches. Germline assignment: CDR1 SGHDT and CDR2 YYEEEE. CDR3 nucleotides: TGTGCCAGCAGCTTGGCACCGGGACAGGGTAATTCACCCCTCCACTTT. It translates to CASSLAPGQGNSPLHF.

The V gene is TRBV13, the J gene TRBJ2-3; D might be TRBD2 (7 bases). Deletions cut 5 bases from V and 5 bases from J, with 17 bases between. Germline-derived CDR1 and CDR2 are PRHDT and FYEKMQ (reference sequence). The CDR3 extends over 15 amino acids. Here the CDR3 reads CASSVGGPAGDTQYF. CDR3 nucleotide sequence: TGTGCCAGCAGCGTCGGGGGGCCAGCGGGAGATACGCAGTATTTT.

The chain links TRBV10-2 to TRBJ1-5; 7 bases fit TRBD1. J lost 7 bases, V lost 4 bases, and 13 bases had no gene match. The CDR3 sequence is 16 residues long. Germline-derived CDR1 and CDR2 are WSHSY and SAAADI. CDR3 sequence reads: CASSALSGGTGQPQHF. In DNA form, the CDR3 reads TGCGCCAGCAGTGCTTTGTCAGGGGGGACGGGGCAGCCCCAGCATTTT.

Turning to this clone: This same CDR3 is encoded by further DNA sequences in the sample. The chain joins TRBV6-6 to TRBJ1-3, with TRBD1 identical over 7 bases. Germline-derived CDR1 and CDR2 are MNHNY and SVGAGI (reference sequence). Trimming at V came to 4 bases and at J to 4 bases, leaving 4 bases not matched to a gene. The CDR3 totals 14 residues. CDR3 residues: CASSLTGSGNTIYF. CDR3 in DNA: TGTGCCAGCAGTTTGACAGGGTCCGGAAACACCATATATTTT.

The V and J genes are TRBV9 and TRBJ1-5; D not certain. Trimming removed 3 bases at V and 4 bases at J, with 20 bases between. Per the germline V gene, CDR1 is SGDLS and CDR2 is YYNGEE. This CDR3 has 17 residues. Here the CDR3 reads CASSENPKFGGNQPQHF. The CDR3 DNA reads as TGTGCCAGCAGCGAAAACCCAAAGTTCGGAGGGAATCAGCCCCAGCATTTT.

V usage is TRBV6-5 and J usage is TRBJ1-1, with TRBD1 as a possible D gene (5 bases). V was clipped by 0 bases and J by 5 bases, with 10 bases between them. Germline CDR1 MNHEY, CDR2 SVGAGI. The CDR3 consists of 14 residues. DNA of the CDR3: TGTGCCAGCAGTTACTCGGAGGGGAGGACTGAAGCTTTCTTT. It codes for CASSYSEGRTEAFF.

This chain uses TRBV12-5 with TRBJ1-2; D is undetermined. CDR1 and CDR2 from the germline V gene are LGHNT and FRNRAP. Trimming cost V 0 bases and J 3 bases, with 11 bases left between them. There are 15 residues in the CDR3. This CDR3 is CASGLVLSQHYGYTF. The DNA for the CDR3 is TGTGCTAGTGGTTTGGTACTCTCACAGCACTATGGCTACACCTTC.

The chain carries TRBV5-1 and TRBJ1-2, with D unclear. Germline CDR1 SGHRS, CDR2 YFSETQ. Trimming removed 0 bases at V and 0 bases at J, with 9 bases between. The CDR3 is made up of 15 amino acids. CDR3: CASSLDAGSNYGYTF. For the CDR3, the DNA is TGCGCCAGCAGCTTGGATGCGGGGTCTAACTATGGCTACACCTTC.

The chain recombines TRBV5-8 with TRBJ2-7, with 9 bases matching TRBD1. V lost 4 bases, J lost 6 bases, and 23 bases stayed unmatched. Germline V lookup: CDR1 SGHTS, CDR2 YDEGEE. The CDR3 has 19 residues. In DNA form, the CDR3 reads TGTGCCAGCAGCCTAAAGTTGGGGACAGGGTATTCTTCCTACTCCGAGCAGTACTTC. Protein sequence: CASSLKLGTGYSSYSEQYF.

The chain uses TRBV5-1 and TRBJ1-2; TRBD1 is a possible D gene (5 bases). Per germline, CDR1 SGHRS and CDR2 YFSETQ. The ends were cut back, 5 bases at V and 5 bases at J, with 19 bases in the middle. This CDR3 comprises 15 residues. This CDR3 reads CASSLTMGTMYGYTF. The DNA for the CDR3 is TGCGCCAGCAGTCTTACAATGGGGACTATGTATGGCTACACCTTC.